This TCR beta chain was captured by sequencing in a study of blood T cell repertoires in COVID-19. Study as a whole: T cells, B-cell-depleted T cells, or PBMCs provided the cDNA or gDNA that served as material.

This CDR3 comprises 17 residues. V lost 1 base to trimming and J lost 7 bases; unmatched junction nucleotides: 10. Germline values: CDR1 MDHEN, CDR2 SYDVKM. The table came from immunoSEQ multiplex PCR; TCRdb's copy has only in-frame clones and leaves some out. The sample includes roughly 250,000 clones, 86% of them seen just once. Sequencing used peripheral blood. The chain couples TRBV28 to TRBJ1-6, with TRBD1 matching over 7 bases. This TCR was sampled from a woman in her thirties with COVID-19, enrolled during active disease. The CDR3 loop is CASSLYRDSGGNSPLHF. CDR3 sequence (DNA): TGTGCCAGCAGTTTATACCGGGACAGCGGGGGGAATTCACCCCTCCACTTT.